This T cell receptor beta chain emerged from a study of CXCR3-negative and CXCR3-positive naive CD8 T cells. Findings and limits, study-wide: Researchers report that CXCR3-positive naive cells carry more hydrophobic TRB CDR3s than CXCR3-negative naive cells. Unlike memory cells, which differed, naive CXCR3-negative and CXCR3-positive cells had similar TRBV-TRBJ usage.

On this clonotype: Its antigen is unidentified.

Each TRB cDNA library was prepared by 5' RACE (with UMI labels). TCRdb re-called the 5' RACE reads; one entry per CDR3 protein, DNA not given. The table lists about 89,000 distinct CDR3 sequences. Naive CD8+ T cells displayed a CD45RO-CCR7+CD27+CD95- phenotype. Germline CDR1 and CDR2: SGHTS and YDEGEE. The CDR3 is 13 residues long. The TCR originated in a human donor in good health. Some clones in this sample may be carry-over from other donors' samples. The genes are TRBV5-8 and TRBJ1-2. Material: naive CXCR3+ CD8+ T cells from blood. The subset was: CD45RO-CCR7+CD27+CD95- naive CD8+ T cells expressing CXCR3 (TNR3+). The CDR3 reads CASSPKGLHGYTF.